The entry below describes one T cell receptor beta chain. A second PCR of roughly 6 to 12 cycles used a sample-barcoded 5' primer and a J-beta primer mix. In TCRdb, the 5' RACE reads were re-called with MiXCR into one record per CDR3 protein. The sample holds some 640,000 distinct CDR3 sequences; under 30% are singletons and the top ten take about a sixth. The source of the sample is a study of blood T cells in healthy people across ages. The CDR3 covers 14 residues. Germline assignment: CDR1 SGHRS and CDR2 YFSETQ. The ends were cut back, 8 bases at V and 7 bases at J, with 22 bases in the middle. This TCR derives from a woman aged 80 or over in good health. The chain is built from TRBV5-1 and TRBJ2-7; tentatively, D is TRBD2 (6 bases). The sequenced sample was blood. The CDR3 loop is CASSPGLPGNEQYF. The CDR3 region has the DNA TGCGCCAGTTCCCCGGGACTCCCAGGCAATGAGCAGTACTTC.